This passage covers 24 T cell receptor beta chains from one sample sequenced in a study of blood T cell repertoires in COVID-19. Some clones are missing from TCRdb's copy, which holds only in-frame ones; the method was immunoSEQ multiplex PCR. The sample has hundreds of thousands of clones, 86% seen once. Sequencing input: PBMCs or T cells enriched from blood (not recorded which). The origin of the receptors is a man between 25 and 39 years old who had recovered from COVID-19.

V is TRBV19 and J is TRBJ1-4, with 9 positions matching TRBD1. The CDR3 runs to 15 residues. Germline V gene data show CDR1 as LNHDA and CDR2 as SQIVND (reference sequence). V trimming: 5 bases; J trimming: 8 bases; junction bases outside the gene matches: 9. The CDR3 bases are TGTGCCAGTAGTCCAAAAACAGGGGGCGCGGAAAAACTGTTTTTT. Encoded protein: CASSPKTGGAEKLFF.

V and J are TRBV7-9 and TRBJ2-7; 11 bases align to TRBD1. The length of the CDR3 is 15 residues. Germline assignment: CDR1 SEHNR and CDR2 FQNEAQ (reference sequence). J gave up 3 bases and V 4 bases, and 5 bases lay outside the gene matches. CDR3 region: CASSSPGTGGYEQYF. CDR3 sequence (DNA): TGTGCCAGCAGCTCGCCGGGGACAGGGGGCTACGAGCAGTACTTC.

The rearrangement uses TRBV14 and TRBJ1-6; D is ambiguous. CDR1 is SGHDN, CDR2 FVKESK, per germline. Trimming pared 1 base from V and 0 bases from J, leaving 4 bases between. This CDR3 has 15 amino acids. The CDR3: CASSQVFSYNSPLHF. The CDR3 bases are TGTGCCAGCAGCCAAGTCTTCTCCTATAATTCACCCCTCCACTTT.

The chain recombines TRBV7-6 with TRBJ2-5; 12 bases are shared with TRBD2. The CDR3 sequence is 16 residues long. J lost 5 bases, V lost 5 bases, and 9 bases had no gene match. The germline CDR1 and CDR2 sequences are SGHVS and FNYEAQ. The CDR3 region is CASSRRTSGTSETQYF. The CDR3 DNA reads TGTGCCAGCAGCCGGAGGACTAGCGGGACCTCGGAGACCCAGTACTTC.

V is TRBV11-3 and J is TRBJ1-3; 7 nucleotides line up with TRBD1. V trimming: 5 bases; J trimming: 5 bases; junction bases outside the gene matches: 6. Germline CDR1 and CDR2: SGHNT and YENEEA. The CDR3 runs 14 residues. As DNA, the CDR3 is TGTGCCAGCAGCGCGACAGGGTTTAGAAACACCATATATTTT. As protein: CASSATGFRNTIYF.

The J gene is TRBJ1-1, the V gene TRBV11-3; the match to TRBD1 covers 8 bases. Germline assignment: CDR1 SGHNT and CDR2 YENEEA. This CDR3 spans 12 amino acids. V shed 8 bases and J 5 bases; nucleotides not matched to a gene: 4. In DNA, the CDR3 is TGTGCCAGCGGCCGGGACAGGACTGAAGCTTTCTTT. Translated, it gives CASGRDRTEAFF.

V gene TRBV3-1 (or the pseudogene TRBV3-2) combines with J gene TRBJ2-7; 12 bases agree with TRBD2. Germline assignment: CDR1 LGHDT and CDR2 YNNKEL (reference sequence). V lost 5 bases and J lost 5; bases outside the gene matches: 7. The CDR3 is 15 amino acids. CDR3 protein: CASSLTSGSPNEQYF. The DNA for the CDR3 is TGTGCCAGCAGCTTGACTAGCGGGAGCCCCAACGAGCAGTACTTC.

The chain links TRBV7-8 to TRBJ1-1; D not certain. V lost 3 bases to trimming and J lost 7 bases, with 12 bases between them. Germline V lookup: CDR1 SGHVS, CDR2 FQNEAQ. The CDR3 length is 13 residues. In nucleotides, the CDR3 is TGTGCCAGCAGCTTCGATGTATGGAGTGAAGCTTTCTTT. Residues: CASSFDVWSEAFF.

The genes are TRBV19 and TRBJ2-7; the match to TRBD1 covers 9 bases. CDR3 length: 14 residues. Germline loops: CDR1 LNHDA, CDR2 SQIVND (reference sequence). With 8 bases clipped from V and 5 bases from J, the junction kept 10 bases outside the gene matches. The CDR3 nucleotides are TGTGCCAGTTCCTTCACAGGGGGCCCAAACGAGCAGTACTTC. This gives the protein CASSFTGGPNEQYF.

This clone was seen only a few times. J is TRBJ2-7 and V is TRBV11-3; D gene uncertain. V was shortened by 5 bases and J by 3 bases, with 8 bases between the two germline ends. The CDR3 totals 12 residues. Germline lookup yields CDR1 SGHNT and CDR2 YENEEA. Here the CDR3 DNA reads TGTGCCAGCAGCACCAGTGGCTACGAGCAGTACTTC. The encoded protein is CASSTSGYEQYF.

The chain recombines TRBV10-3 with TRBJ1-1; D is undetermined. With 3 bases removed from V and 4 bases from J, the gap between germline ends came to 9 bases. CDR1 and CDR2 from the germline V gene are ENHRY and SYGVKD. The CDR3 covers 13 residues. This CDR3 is CAISERGSTEAFF. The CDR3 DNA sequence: TGTGCCATCAGTGAAAGAGGGAGCACTGAAGCTTTCTTT.

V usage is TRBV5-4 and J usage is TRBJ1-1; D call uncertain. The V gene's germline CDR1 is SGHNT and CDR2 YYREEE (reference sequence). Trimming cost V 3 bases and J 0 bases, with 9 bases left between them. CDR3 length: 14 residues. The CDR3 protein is CASSSRQLNTEAFF. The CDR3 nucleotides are TGTGCCAGCAGCTCAAGACAATTGAACACTGAAGCTTTCTTT. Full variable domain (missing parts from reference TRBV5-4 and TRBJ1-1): ETGVTQSPTHLIKTRGQQVTLRCSSQSGHNTVSWYQQALGQGPQFIFQYYREEENGRGNFPPRFSGLQFPNYSSELNVNALELDDSALYLCASSSRQLNTEAFFGQGTRLTVV.

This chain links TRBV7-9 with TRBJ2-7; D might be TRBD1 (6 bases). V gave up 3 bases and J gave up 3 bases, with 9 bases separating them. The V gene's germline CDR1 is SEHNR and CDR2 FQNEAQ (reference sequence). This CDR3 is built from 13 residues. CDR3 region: CASSFTGNYEQYF. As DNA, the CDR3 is TGTGCCAGCAGCTTTACAGGGAACTACGAGCAGTACTTC.

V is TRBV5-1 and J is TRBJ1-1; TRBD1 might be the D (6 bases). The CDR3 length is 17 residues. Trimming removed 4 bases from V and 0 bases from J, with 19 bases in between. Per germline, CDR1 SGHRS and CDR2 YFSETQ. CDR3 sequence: CASSPRGDTLMNTEAFF. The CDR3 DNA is TGCGCCAGCAGCCCCAGGGGCGACACCCTCATGAACACTGAAGCTTTCTTT.

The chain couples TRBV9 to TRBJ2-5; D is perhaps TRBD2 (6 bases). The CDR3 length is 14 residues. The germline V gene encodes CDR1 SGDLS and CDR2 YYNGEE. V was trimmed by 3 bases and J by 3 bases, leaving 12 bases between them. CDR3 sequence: CASSGGTLKETQYF. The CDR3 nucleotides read TGTGCCAGCAGCGGCGGGACTCTCAAAGAGACCCAGTACTTC.

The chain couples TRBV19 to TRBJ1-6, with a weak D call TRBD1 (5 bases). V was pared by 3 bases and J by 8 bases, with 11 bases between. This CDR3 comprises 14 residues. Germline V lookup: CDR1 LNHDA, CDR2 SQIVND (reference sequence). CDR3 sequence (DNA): TGTGCCAGTAGTATCCCAGGGATAGATTCACCCCTCCACTTT. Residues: CASSIPGIDSPLHF.

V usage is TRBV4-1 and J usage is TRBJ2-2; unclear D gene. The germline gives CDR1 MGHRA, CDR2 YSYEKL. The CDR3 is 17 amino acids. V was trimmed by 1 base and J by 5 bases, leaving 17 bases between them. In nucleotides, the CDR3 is TGCGCCAGCAGCCAAGTCGGTTTGGGCCTTTGGACCGGGGAGCTGTTTTTT. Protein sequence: CASSQVGLGLWTGELFF.

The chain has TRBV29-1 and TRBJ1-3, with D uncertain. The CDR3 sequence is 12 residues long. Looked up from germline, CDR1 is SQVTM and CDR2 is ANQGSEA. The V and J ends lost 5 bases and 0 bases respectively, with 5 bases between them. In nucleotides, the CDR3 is TGCAGCGTTTGGGCCTCTGGAAACACCATATATTTT. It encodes CSVWASGNTIYF. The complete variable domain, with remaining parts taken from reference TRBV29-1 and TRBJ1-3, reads SAVISQKPSRDICQRGTSLTIQCQVDSQVTMMFWYRQQPGQSLTLIATANQGSEATYESGFVIDKFPISRPNLTFSTLTVSNMSPEDSSIYLCSVWASGNTIYFGEGSWLTVV.

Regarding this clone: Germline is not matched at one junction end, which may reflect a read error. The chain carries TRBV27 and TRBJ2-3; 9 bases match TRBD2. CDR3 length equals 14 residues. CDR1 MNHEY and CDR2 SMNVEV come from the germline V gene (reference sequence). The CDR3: CASTPGTSIDTQYF. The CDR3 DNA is TGTGCCAGCACCCCCGGGACTAGCATAGATACGCAGTATTTT.

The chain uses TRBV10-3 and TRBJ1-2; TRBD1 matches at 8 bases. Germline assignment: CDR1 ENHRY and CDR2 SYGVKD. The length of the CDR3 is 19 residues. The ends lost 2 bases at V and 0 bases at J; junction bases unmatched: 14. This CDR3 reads CAISELMDRANKPNYGYTF. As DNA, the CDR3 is TGTGCCATCAGTGAGCTTATGGACAGGGCTAATAAACCTAACTATGGCTACACCTTC.

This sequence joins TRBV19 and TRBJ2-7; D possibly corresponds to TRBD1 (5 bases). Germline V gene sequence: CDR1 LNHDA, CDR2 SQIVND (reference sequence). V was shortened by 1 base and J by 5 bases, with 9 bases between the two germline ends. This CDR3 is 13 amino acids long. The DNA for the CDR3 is TGTGCCAGTAGTATAGGGCAGGGTAACGAGCAGTACTTC. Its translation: CASSIGQGNEQYF. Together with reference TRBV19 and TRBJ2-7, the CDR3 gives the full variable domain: DGGITQSPKYLFRKEGQNVTLSCEQNLNHDAMYWYRQDPGQGLRLIYYSQIVNDFQKGDIAEGYSVSREKKESFPLTVTSAQKNPTAFYLCASSIGQGNEQYFGPGTRLTVT.

CDR3 sequence (DNA): TGTGCCAGCAGCCCCGGAGGGGCAGCGGATAACACCGGGGAGCTGTTTTTT. It codes for CASSPGGAADNTGELFF. The V gene is TRBV11-3, the J gene TRBJ2-2; D possibly corresponds to TRBD2 (6 bases). CDR3 length: 17 residues. The V end lost 5 bases, the J end lost 2 bases, and 18 bases lay between the germline ends. The germline V gene has CDR1 SGHNT and CDR2 YENEEA.

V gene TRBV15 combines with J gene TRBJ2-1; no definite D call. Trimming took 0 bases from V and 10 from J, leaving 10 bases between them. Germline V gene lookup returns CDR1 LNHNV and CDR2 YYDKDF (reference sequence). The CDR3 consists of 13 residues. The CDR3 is CATSREESPEQFF. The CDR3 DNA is TGTGCCACCAGCAGAGAGGAGTCCCCCGAGCAGTTCTTC. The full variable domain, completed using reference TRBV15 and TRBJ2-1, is DAMVIQNPRYQVTQFGKPVTLSCSQTLNHNVMYWYQQKSSQAPKLLFHYYDKDFNNEADTPDNFQSRRPNTSFCFLDIRSPGLGDTAMYLCATSREESPEQFFGPGTRLTVL.

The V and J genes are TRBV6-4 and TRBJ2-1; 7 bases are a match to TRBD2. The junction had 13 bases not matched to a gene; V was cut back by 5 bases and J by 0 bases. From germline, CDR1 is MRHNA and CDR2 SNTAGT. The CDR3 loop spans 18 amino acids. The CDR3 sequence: CASSTPRERTSSYNEQFF. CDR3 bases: TGTGCCAGCAGTACCCCCAGGGAGAGGACTAGCTCCTACAATGAGCAGTTCTTC.